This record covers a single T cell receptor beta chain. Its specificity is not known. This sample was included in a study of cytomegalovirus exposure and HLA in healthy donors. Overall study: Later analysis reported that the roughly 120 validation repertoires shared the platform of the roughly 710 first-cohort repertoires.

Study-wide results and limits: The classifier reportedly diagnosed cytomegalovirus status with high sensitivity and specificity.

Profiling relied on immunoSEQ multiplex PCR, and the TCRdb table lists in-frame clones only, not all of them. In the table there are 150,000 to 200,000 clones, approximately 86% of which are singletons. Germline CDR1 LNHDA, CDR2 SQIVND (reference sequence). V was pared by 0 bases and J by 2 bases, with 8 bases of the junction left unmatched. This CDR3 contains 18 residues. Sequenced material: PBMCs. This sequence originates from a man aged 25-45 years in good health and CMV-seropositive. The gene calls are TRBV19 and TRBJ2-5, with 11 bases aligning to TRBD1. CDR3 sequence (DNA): TGTGCCAGTAGTATAGATGGCGGACAGGGGGCCGGTCAAGAGACCCAGTACTTC. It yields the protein CASSIDGGQGAGQETQYF.